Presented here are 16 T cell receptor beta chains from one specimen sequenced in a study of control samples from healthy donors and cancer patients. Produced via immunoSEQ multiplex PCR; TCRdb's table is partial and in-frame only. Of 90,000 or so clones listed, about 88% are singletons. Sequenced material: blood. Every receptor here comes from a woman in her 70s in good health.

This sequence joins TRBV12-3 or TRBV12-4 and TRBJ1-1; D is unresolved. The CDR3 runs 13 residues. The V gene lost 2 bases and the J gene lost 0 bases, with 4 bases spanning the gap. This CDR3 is CASSLKVNTEAFF. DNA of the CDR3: TGTGCCAGCAGTTTAAAGGTGAACACTGAAGCTTTCTTT.

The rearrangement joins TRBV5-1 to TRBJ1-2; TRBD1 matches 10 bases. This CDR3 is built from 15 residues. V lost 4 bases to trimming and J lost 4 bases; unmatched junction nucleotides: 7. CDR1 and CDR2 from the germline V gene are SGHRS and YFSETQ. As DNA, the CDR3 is TGCGCCAGCAGCCAGACAGGGGGCGAAATCTATGGCTACACCTTC. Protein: CASSQTGGEIYGYTF.

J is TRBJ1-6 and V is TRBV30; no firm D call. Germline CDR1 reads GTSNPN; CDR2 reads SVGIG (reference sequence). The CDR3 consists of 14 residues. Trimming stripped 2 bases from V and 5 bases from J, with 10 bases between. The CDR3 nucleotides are TGTGCCTGGAGTAGGAACCGGAATAATTCACCCCTCCACTTT. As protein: CAWSRNRNNSPLHF.

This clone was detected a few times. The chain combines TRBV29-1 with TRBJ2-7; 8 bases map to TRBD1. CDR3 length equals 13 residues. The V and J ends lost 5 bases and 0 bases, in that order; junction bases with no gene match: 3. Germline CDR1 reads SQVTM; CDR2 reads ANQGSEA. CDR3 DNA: TGCAGCGTTCGGACAGGGTACTCCTACGAGCAGTACTTC. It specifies CSVRTGYSYEQYF.

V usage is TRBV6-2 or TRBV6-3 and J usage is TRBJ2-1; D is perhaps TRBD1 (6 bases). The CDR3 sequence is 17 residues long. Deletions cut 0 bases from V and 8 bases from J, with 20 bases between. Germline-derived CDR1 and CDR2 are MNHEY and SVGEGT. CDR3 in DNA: TGTGCCAGCAGTTACTCGGTGGGAGAGGTTGGGGGCTATGAGCAGTTCTTC. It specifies CASSYSVGEVGGYEQFF.

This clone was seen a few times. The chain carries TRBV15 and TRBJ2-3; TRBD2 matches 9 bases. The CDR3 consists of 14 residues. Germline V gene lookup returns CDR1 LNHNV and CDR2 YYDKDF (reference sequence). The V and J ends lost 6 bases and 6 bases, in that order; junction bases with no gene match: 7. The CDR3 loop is CATSSGSAPDTQYF. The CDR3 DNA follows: TGTGCCACCAGTAGCGGGAGTGCCCCGGATACGCAGTATTTT.

The CDR3 DNA sequence: TGTGCCAGCAGTTACTGGCAGGGGTCTGAAGCTTTCTTT. It codes for CASSYWQGSEAFF. This rearrangement joins TRBV6-2 or TRBV6-3 to TRBJ1-1; possibly TRBD1 for D (6 bases). Germline CDR1 and CDR2: MNHEY and SVGEGT. The CDR3 totals 13 residues. V lost 1 base to trimming and J lost 6 bases, with 9 bases between them.

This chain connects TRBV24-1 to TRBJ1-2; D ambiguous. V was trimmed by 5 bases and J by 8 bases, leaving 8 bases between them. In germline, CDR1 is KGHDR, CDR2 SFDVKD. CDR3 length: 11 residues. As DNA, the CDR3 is TGTGCCACCAGTGTGGGGTCCGGCTACACCTTC. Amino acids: CATSVGSGYTF.

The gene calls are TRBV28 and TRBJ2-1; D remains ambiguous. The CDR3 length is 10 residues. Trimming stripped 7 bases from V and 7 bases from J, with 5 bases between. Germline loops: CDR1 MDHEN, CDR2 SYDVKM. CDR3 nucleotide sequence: TGTGCCAGCATGCGTAATGAGCAGTTCTTC. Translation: CASMRNEQFF.

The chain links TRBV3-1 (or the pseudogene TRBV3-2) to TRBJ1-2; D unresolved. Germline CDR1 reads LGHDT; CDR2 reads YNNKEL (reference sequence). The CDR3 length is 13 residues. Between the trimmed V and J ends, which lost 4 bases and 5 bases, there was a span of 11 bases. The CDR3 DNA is TGTGCCAGCAGCCGAGGGATCAGATATGGCTACACCTTC. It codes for CASSRGIRYGYTF.

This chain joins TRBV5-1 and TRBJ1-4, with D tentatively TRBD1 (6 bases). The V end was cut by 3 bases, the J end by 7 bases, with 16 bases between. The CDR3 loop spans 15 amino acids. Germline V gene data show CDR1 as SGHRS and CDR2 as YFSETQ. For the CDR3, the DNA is TGCGCCAGCAGCTCGGACAGCTTGAATTCTGAAAAACTGTTTTTT. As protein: CASSSDSLNSEKLFF.

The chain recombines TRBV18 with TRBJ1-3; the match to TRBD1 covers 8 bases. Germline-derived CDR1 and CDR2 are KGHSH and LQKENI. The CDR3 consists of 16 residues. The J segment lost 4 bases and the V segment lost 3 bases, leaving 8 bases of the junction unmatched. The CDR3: CASSPSQGALGNTIYF. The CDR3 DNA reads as TGTGCCAGCTCACCGTCCCAGGGGGCGTTGGGAAACACCATATATTTT. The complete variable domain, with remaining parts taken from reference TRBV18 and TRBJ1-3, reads NAGVMQNPRHLVRRRGQEARLRCSPMKGHSHVYWYRQLPEEGLKFMVYLQKENIIDESGMPKERFSAEFPKEGPSILRIQQVVRGDSAAYFCASSPSQGALGNTIYFGEGSWLTVV.

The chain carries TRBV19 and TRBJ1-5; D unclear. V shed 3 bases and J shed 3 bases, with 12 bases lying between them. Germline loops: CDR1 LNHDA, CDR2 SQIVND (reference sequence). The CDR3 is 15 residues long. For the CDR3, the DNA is TGTGCCAGTAGTATTTCTGGCCCCCTCAATCAGCCCCAGCATTTT. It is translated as CASSISGPLNQPQHF.

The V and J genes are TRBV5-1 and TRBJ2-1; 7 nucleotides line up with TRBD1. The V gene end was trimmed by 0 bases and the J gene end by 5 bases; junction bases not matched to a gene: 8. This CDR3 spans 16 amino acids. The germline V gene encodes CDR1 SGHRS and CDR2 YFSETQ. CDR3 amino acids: CASSLEGARFNNEQFF. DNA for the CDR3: TGCGCCAGCAGCTTGGAGGGGGCGCGGTTCAACAATGAGCAGTTCTTC. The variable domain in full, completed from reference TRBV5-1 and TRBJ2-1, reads KAGVTQTPRYLIKTRGQQVTLSCSPISGHRSVSWYQQTPGQGLQFLFEYFSETQRNKGNFPGRFSGRQFSNSRSEMNVSTLELGDSALYLCASSLEGARFNNEQFFGPGTRLTVL.

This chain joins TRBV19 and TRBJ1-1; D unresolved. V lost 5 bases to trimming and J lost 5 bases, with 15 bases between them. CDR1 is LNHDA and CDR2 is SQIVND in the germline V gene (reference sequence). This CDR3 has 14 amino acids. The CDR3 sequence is CASSVGVTGTEAFF. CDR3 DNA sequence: TGTGCCAGTAGTGTCGGGGTTACGGGAACTGAAGCTTTCTTT.

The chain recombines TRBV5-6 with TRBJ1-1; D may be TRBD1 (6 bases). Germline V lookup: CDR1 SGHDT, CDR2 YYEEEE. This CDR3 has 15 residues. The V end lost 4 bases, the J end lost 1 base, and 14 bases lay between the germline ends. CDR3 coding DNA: TGTGCCAGCAGCGTCCAGGGGATCCGGAACACTGAAGCTTTCTTT. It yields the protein CASSVQGIRNTEAFF.